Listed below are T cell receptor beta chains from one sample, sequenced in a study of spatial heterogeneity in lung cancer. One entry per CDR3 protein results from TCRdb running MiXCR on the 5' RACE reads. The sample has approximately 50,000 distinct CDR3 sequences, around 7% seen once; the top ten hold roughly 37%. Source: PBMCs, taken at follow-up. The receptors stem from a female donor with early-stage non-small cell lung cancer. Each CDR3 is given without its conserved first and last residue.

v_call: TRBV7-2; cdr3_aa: ASSQRRGEETQY
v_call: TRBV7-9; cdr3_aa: ASSLSITEAF
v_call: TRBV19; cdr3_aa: ASRNGMAYEQY
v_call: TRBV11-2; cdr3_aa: ASSLIQNTEAF
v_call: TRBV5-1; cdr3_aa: ASSLAPGAEKLF
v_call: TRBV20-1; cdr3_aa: SARQSGNTIY
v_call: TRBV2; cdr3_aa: ASSQGEGQYDEQF
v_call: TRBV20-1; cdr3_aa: SAPGQGYNEQF
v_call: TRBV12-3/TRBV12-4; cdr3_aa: ASGEHWGYNEQF
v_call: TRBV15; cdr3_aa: ATSKVATSYEQY
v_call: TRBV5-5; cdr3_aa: ASSLSLWTGENEKLF
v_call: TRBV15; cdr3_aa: ATSRTRSTDTQY
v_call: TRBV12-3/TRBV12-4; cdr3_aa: ASKSGQGQYEQY
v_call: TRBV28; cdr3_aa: ASIRSNEQF
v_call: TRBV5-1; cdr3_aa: ASSLDRSSKDSPLH
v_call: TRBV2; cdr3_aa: ASSYEETQY
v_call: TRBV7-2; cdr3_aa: VSSLGAGLAGVVPQF
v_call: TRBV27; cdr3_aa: ASSFVRMGDTEAF
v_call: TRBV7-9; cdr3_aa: ASSLVTGGAYGYT
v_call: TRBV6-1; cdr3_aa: ASNEIHEQY
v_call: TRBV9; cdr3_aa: ASSVATDTQY
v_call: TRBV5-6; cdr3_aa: ASSLAGQGAYGYT
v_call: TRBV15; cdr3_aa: ATSRGPLGKGAGRTDTQY
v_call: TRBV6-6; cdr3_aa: ASSYPPGSGGGADTQY
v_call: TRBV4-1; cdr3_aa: ASSDMTSGANVLT
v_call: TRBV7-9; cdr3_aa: ASSPKGRLEKLF
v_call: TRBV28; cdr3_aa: ASSLIFPGQASGANVLT
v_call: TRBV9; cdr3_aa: ASSVGTPNTEAF
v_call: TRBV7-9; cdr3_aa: ASSGALAGAFYEQY
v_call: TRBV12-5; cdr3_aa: ASGTTGGAYSETQY
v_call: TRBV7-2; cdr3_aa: ASSFSGGEDTQY
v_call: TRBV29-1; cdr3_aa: SVDRTVNNYGYT
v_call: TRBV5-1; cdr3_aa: ASSLARGSSGANVLT
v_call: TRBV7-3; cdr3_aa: ASSAQGAGSFEQY
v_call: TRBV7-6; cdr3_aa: ASSLVEKDGVYYEQY
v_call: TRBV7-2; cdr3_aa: ASSYAGTGGGYT
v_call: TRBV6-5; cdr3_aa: ASKGWEGNTIY
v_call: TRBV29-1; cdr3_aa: SVEDQEGPIYEQY
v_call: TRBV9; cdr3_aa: ASSVDRTDEQY
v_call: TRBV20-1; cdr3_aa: SAPKTVSSGNTIY
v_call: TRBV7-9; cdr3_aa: ASSSTSPGTPGGGEQF
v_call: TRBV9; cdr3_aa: ASSAQYGANVLT
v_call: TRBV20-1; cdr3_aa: SASLTGIDAF
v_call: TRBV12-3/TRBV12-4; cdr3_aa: ASSLMALGGKPQH
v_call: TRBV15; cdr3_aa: ATSRGRQVNQPQH
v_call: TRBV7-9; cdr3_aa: ASSLGQVGYEQY
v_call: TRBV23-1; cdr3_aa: ASTPRYEQY
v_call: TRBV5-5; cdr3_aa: ASRWTPGEGELF
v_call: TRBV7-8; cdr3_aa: ASSPTGKLNTEAF
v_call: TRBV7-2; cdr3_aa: ASSSGAMGPYEQY
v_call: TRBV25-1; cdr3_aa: ASSEYHNEQF
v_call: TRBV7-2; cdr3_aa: ASSLAGTPSYEQY